This T cell receptor beta chain was captured in a study of blood T cell repertoires in COVID-19. The overall study: The analysed material was cDNA or gDNA that came from T cells, B-cell-depleted T cells, or PBMCs.

Per the authors' pipeline: Amplification from reference gene primers served as the basis for estimated nucleated cell counts. Profiling relied on immunoSEQ multiplex PCR, and the TCRdb table lists in-frame clones only, not all of them. The DNA was the basis for D and trimming; V, J and clone size are from that table. The sample lists about 280,000 clones, approximately 90% occurring once. V was shortened by 3 bases and J by 6 bases, with 17 bases between the two germline ends. This CDR3 has 14 amino acids. CDR1 DFQATT and CDR2 SNEGSKA come from the germline V gene (reference sequence). Participants came from around 25 US areas, aged roughly 18 to 89 years. Exposed participants came across a COVID-19 case within 2 weeks before study entry.

The source material was PBMCs or T cells enriched from blood (not recorded which). The clonotype originates from a middle-aged man who had been exposed to COVID-19. V and J are TRBV20-1 and TRBJ1-2; D is undetermined. CDR3 residues: CSASPEPLWDGYTF. CDR3 nucleotide sequence: TGCAGTGCTAGTCCGGAGCCCCTTTGGGATGGCTACACCTTC.